This paragraph reports one TCR beta chain. The antigen is unknown. Per the germline V gene, CDR1 is MNHEY and CDR2 is SVGAGI. This CDR3 has 14 amino acids. The V and J ends lost 5 bases and 9 bases, in that order; junction bases with no gene match: 8. Sequencing was performed with immunoSEQ multiplex PCR; in TCRdb, only in-frame clones are kept and a portion is missing. Of roughly 250,000 clones in the sample, approximately 87% were seen once. This record comes from a study of cytomegalovirus exposure and HLA in healthy donors. Study in general: Later, an analysis reported that the approximately 120 validation repertoires had used the same platform as the approximately 660 first-cohort repertoires.

Study-wide results and limits: Generally TCR sequences proved uncommon, though certain public TCRs appeared in numerous donors. Some TCR beta chains (around 160 of them) were listed as cytomegalovirus-associated.

The J gene is TRBJ1-5, the V gene TRBV6-5; 9 bases align to TRBD1. This receptor was taken from a man between 18 and 35 years old in good health and CMV-seronegative. The specimen was PBMCs. As DNA, the CDR3 is TGTGCCAGCAGTCACGGGACAGGGAAGCGGCCCCAGCATTTT. Translation gives CASSHGTGKRPQHF.